These 17 T cell receptor beta chains came from one sample sequenced in a study of OX40 agonist ivuxolimab in advanced cancers. The library was made by the immunoSEQ multiplex PCR assay. TCRdb took over this immuneACCESS table, retaining in-frame rearrangements with V and J assigned. Such tables are incomplete; in checked studies, under half of the missing clones stem from an unresolved V gene, and the remainder is unexplained. In this sample the table shows 20,000 to 25,000 clones, approximately 91% of which occur a single time. The ten largest clones take up 45% to 50% of the sample. The sample here was CD4+ or CD8+ T cells sorted from blood, taken in a trial of the OX40 agonist ivuxolimab. The origin of the receptors is an adult with an advanced solid tumor such as melanoma, head and neck, liver or kidney cancer.

The V call is TRBV28, the J call TRBJ2-7, with unresolved D. Germline V gene data show CDR1 as MDHEN and CDR2 as SYDVKM. The ends were cut back, 3 bases at V and 0 bases at J, with 15 bases in the middle. This CDR3 contains 16 residues. This chain's CDR3 is CASSFIGWQDSYEQYF. In DNA, the CDR3 is TGTGCCAGCAGTTTTATCGGCTGGCAGGACTCCTACGAGCAGTACTTC.

This chain links TRBV29-1 with TRBJ2-3, with D possibly being TRBD2 (5 bases). Per the germline V gene, CDR1 is SQVTM and CDR2 is ANQGSEA. CDR3 size: 13 residues. Trimming shortened V by 7 bases and J by 7 bases, and 18 bases separated the two germline ends. Here the CDR3 DNA reads TGCAGCGCCAACGAGGGAGAAGGGTATACGCAGTATTTT. It specifies CSANEGEGYTQYF.

V usage is TRBV7-9 and J usage is TRBJ1-1; D not resolved. The germline V gene has CDR1 SEHNR and CDR2 FQNEAQ (reference sequence). The V gene lost 5 bases and the J gene lost 11 bases, with 24 bases spanning the gap. The CDR3 sequence is 15 residues long. CDR3 nucleotides: TGTGCCAGCAGCCCCTCCTCCACAGAGGTCCACTCTGCTTTCTTT. It yields the protein CASSPSSTEVHSAFF.

The chain has TRBV7-8 and TRBJ1-5, with D uncertain. Trimming took 0 bases from V and 2 from J, leaving 11 bases between them. Looked up from germline, CDR1 is SGHVS and CDR2 is FQNEAQ. This CDR3 contains 16 residues. The chain's CDR3 is CASSLATGYGNQPQHF. The CDR3 nucleotides are TGTGCCAGCAGCTTAGCGACTGGATATGGCAATCAGCCCCAGCATTTT.

This chain connects TRBV5-5 to TRBJ1-1, with D possibly being TRBD1 (5 bases). The germline CDR1 and CDR2 sequences are SGHKS and YYEKEE (reference sequence). Trimming cost V 3 bases and J 6 bases, with 21 bases left between them. This CDR3 has 16 amino acids. CDR3 in DNA: TGTGCCAGCAGCTCCGCCGGGGCTACCTTGATGGCTGAAGCTTTCTTT. Amino acids: CASSSAGATLMAEAFF. Supplemented by reference TRBV5-5 and TRBJ1-1, the full variable domain reads DAGVTQSPTHLIKTRGQQVTLRCSPISGHKSVSWYQQVLGQGPQFIFQYYEKEERGRGNFPDRFSARQFPNYSSELNVNALLLGDSALYLCASSSAGATLMAEAFFGQGTRLTVV.

This rearrangement joins TRBV7-3 to TRBJ2-1; 11 nucleotides line up with TRBD2. This CDR3 is 14 amino acids long. The V gene's germline CDR1 is SGHTA and CDR2 FQGTGA. The ends lost 5 bases at V and 6 bases at J; junction bases unmatched: 3. CDR3: CASSLAGGGNEQFF. The CDR3 DNA follows: TGTGCCAGCAGCCTAGCGGGAGGCGGCAATGAGCAGTTCTTC.

V is TRBV5-4 and J is TRBJ2-1; D call uncertain. V was shortened by 3 bases and J by 0 bases, with 13 bases between the two germline ends. The CDR3 spans 16 residues. Germline lookup yields CDR1 SGHNT and CDR2 YYREEE (reference sequence). This CDR3 is CASSSFLSSSYNEQFF. The CDR3 DNA follows: TGTGCCAGCAGCTCCTTCCTATCAAGCTCCTACAATGAGCAGTTCTTC.

This clone was recorded once. J is TRBJ2-1 and V is TRBV6-5, with TRBD2 as a possible D gene (5 bases). CDR1 MNHEY and CDR2 SVGAGI come from the germline V gene. The CDR3 is 14 amino acids. Trimming stripped 5 bases from V and 7 bases from J, with 15 bases between. The CDR3 bases are TGTGCCAGCAGTGACACCAACCGGAGGAATGAGCAGTTCTTC. Translated, it gives CASSDTNRRNEQFF.

The V gene is TRBV6-4, the J gene TRBJ2-3; 11 nucleotides agree with TRBD1. V dropped 6 bases and J dropped 6; count of bases not matched to a gene: 8. The CDR3 is 15 residues long. Looked up from germline, CDR1 is MRHNA and CDR2 is SNTAGT. The CDR3 region has the DNA TGTGCCAGCAGCGAGGGACAGGGGGGTTCGGATACGCAGTATTTT. Amino acids: CASSEGQGGSDTQYF.

This rearrangement joins TRBV11-2 to TRBJ2-1; D not certain. Trimming took off 5 bases at V and 9 bases at J, with 17 bases between the two ends. The CDR3 is 14 amino acids. Germline V CDR1 and CDR2: SGHAT, FQNNGV. The CDR3: CASSPSHGRLEQFF. Written as DNA, the CDR3 is TGTGCCAGCAGCCCCAGTCATGGAAGGCTTGAGCAGTTCTTC.

The rearrangement joins TRBV7-3 to TRBJ2-3; 8 bases fit TRBD2. The germline gives CDR1 SGHTA, CDR2 FQGTGA. CDR3 size: 15 residues. V trimming: 2 bases; J trimming: 5 bases; junction bases outside the gene matches: 6. The CDR3 spells CASSLRAGARDTQYF. DNA of the CDR3: TGTGCCAGCAGCTTACGAGCGGGGGCCAGAGATACGCAGTATTTT.

CDR3 DNA sequence: TGTGCCAGCAAGACAGTTTCCTACAATGAGCAGTTCTTC. As protein: CASKTVSYNEQFF. The rearrangement joins TRBV2 to TRBJ2-1, with D tentatively TRBD1 (5 bases). The CDR3 runs 13 residues. Trimming cost V 7 bases and J 1 base, with 8 bases left between them. Germline assignment: CDR1 SNHLY and CDR2 FYNNEI.

V and J are TRBV19 and TRBJ1-3; D is ambiguous. There are 14 residues in the CDR3. Germline V CDR1 and CDR2: LNHDA, SQIVND (reference sequence). V shed 7 bases and J shed 0 bases, with 10 bases lying between them. The CDR3, as DNA: TGTGCCAGTATGGAACAGAGCTCTGGAAACACCATATATTTT. Encoded protein: CASMEQSSGNTIYF.

This clone occurred a few times. This sequence joins TRBV28 and TRBJ1-6; TRBD1 matches 10 bases. This CDR3 has 14 amino acids. Per germline, CDR1 MDHEN and CDR2 SYDVKM. With 6 bases clipped from V and 7 bases from J, the junction kept 3 bases outside the gene matches. The CDR3, as DNA: TGTGCCAGCAGGGGGACAGGGGTAAATTCACCCCTCCACTTT. It translates to CASRGTGVNSPLHF.

This rearrangement joins TRBV15 to TRBJ1-6, with 9 bases fitting TRBD1. Germline V gene sequence: CDR1 LNHNV, CDR2 YYDKDF (reference sequence). The CDR3 is 16 residues long. V dropped 2 bases and J dropped 7; count of bases not matched to a gene: 6. CDR3 coding DNA: TGTGCCACCAGCAGAAAACAGGGGGCTGGGAATTCACCCCTCCACTTT. It translates to CATSRKQGAGNSPLHF.

The sample holds a few counts of this clone. The V and J genes are TRBV7-9 and TRBJ1-5; D might be TRBD1 (5 bases). Germline loops: CDR1 SEHNR, CDR2 FQNEAQ (reference sequence). Between the trimmed V and J ends, which lost 3 bases and 7 bases, there was a span of 7 bases. The CDR3 loop spans 12 amino acids. The CDR3 sequence is CASSLGGQPQHF. The DNA for the CDR3 is TGTGCCAGCAGCTTGGGGGGGCAGCCCCAGCATTTT. The full variable domain, with the rest looked up from reference TRBV7-9 and TRBJ1-5, is DTGVSQNPRHKITKRGQNVTFRCDPISEHNRLYWYRQTLGQGPEFLTYFQNEAQLEKSRLLSDRFSAERPKGSFSTLEIQRTEQGDSAMYLCASSLGGQPQHFGDGTRLSIL.

In its sample, this clone was seen once. The CDR3 region is CASSLGGQANTGELFF. The CDR3 nucleotides read TGTGCCAGCAGCTTAGGCGGACAGGCAAACACCGGGGAGCTGTTTTTT. The V call is TRBV7-2, the J call TRBJ2-2; 7 nucleotides align to TRBD1. Germline V gives CDR1 SGHTA, CDR2 FQGNSA. The V segment lost 1 base and the J segment 2 bases; nucleotides outside the gene matches: 4. The CDR3 spans 16 residues.